This TCR beta chain is drawn from a study of cytomegalovirus exposure and HLA in healthy donors. At the level of the study: The platform used for the roughly 110 validation repertoires matched that of the roughly 700 first-cohort repertoires, a later analysis reported. Broader study findings: In vitro work confirmed that a few CMV-associated chains recognize CMV antigens. Subsequent analysis showed first-cohort TCR clusters tending to co-occur in 95 to 150 validation repertoires.

The germline V gene encodes CDR1 SGHAT and CDR2 FQNNGV. Trimming cost V 3 bases and J 5 bases; bases outside gene matches: 5. The CDR3 has 15 amino acids. The table came from immunoSEQ multiplex PCR; TCRdb's copy has only in-frame clones and leaves some out. The top ten hold roughly 1.1% of the sample, which has some 350,000 clones, roughly 87% seen once. With respect to this clone: No antigen is known for it.

The genes are TRBV11-2 and TRBJ2-1; 9 bases fit TRBD2. The receptor's source is a woman aged 25 to 45 in good health and CMV-seropositive. The specimen was PBMCs. This CDR3 is CASSLATSGHNEQFF. Written as DNA, the CDR3 is TGTGCCAGCAGCTTGGCGACTAGCGGACACAATGAGCAGTTCTTC.